The rows below give T cell receptor beta chains drawn from one sample of a study of tumor-infiltrating lymphocytes in primary liver carcinoma. TCRdb fed the multiplex PCR reads into MiXCR, producing one record per CDR3 protein. Seen here are 60,000 to 90,000 distinct CDR3 sequences, 60% to 80% observed once, and the top ten hold around a quarter. Sequenced input: liver tumor tissue from sampling region 4. These receptors originate from a man in his forties with primary liver carcinoma and hepatitis B virus infection. The CDR3 runs from the conserved cysteine through the conserved F or W.

J gene: TRBJ1-2
V gene: TRBV5-1
CDR3 protein: CASSLAGDSYGYTF

J gene: TRBJ2-5
V gene: TRBV7-9
CDR3 protein: CASSPGIGTEQYF

J gene: .
V gene: TRBV29-1
CDR3 protein: CSVVSALNQHQYF

J gene: TRBJ2-7
V gene: TRBV6-1
CDR3 protein: CASILTGPSYEQYF

J gene: TRBJ2-7
V gene: TRBV12-3/TRBV12-4
CDR3 protein: CASSLLAGWPPYEQYF

J gene: TRBJ2-4
V gene: TRBV4-2
CDR3 protein: CASSQEGAGKEIGNIQYF

J gene: TRBJ2-1
V gene: TRBV4-1
CDR3 protein: CASSQEGSYNKQFF

J gene: TRBJ2-1
V gene: TRBV6-2/TRBV6-3
CDR3 protein: CTVGTSGGNEQFF

J gene: TRBJ2-3
V gene: TRBV7-8
CDR3 protein: CASSLDASATSTDTQYF

J gene: TRBJ1-6
V gene: TRBV6-5
CDR3 protein: CASGLQGSNSPLHF

J gene: TRBJ2-5
V gene: TRBV29-1
CDR3 protein: CRVGHGQDTQYF

J gene: TRBJ1-1
V gene: TRBV11-2
CDR3 protein: CASCLHENTEAFF

J gene: TRBJ2-7
V gene: TRBV11-1
CDR3 protein: CASNKGQPYEQYF

J gene: TRBJ2-1
V gene: TRBV12-3/TRBV12-4
CDR3 protein: CASSWVAGYNEQFF

J gene: TRBJ2-1
V gene: TRBV29-1
CDR3 protein: CSIDDSSGGLDEQFF

J gene: TRBJ1-5
V gene: TRBV10-3
CDR3 protein: CAISDEGPQHF

J gene: TRBJ1-1
V gene: TRBV10-3
CDR3 protein: CAIRADRTNTEAFF

J gene: TRBJ2-1
V gene: TRBV10-3
CDR3 protein: CAIRDHTSGSVNEQFF

J gene: TRBJ2-1
V gene: TRBV20-1
CDR3 protein: CSARGLAGGPGNEQFF

J gene: TRBJ1-5
V gene: TRBV29-1
CDR3 protein: CSLSSGTGNQPQHF

J gene: TRBJ2-1
V gene: TRBV11-2
CDR3 protein: CASSPGLSGIGYKEQFF

J gene: TRBJ1-2
V gene: TRBV4-2
CDR3 protein: CASSQMQGSGYTF

J gene: TRBJ1-3
V gene: TRBV6-1
CDR3 protein: CASSVSGTSGNTIYF

J gene: TRBJ1-1
V gene: TRBV11-3
CDR3 protein: CTSSLFSSTEAFF

J gene: TRBJ2-7
V gene: TRBV29-1
CDR3 protein: CSVDMASSYEQYF

J gene: TRBJ2-7
V gene: TRBV6-1
CDR3 protein: CVSSSLFYEQYF

J gene: TRBJ1-2
V gene: TRBV29-1
CDR3 protein: CSSAGVLDYGYTF

J gene: TRBJ2-1
V gene: TRBV6-5
CDR3 protein: CASNPGTSGWVGAYNEQFF

J gene: TRBJ2-1
V gene: TRBV24-1
CDR3 protein: CATSDYGLAGGYNEQFF

J gene: TRBJ2-2
V gene: TRBV7-8
CDR3 protein: CASTRLAGEAWGLFF

J gene: TRBJ2-3
V gene: TRBV5-4
CDR3 protein: CASSSGLAGVSTDTQYF

J gene: TRBJ2-7
V gene: TRBV6-2/TRBV6-3
CDR3 protein: CASSYTRGSSYEQYF

J gene: TRBJ2-7
V gene: TRBV20-1
CDR3 protein: CSARSSRTGVREQYF

J gene: TRBJ2-3
V gene: TRBV6-1
CDR3 protein: CAIQREVLTDTHYF

J gene: TRBJ2-7
V gene: TRBV10-3
CDR3 protein: CAIGSETSSYEQYF

J gene: TRBJ2-4
V gene: TRBV29-1
CDR3 protein: CSVVGGRGLQYF

J gene: TRBJ2-7
V gene: TRBV7-3
CDR3 protein: CASSPTWTSVVYEQYF

J gene: TRBJ2-3
V gene: TRBV19
CDR3 protein: CASNLTDTQYF

J gene: TRBJ1-4
V gene: TRBV6-1
CDR3 protein: CASSPWAGGEKLFF

J gene: TRBJ2-5
V gene: TRBV13
CDR3 protein: CASIAGTQGETQYF

J gene: TRBJ2-2
V gene: TRBV11-2
CDR3 protein: CASSSTDRGPELFF

J gene: TRBJ2-3
V gene: TRBV6-1
CDR3 protein: CASSDLHEATGTQYF

J gene: TRBJ1-4
V gene: TRBV29-1
CDR3 protein: CSDEDRPGEKLFF

J gene: TRBJ2-3
V gene: TRBV5-5
CDR3 protein: CASSLLAGGLTDTQYF

J gene: TRBJ2-1
V gene: TRBV7-8
CDR3 protein: CVSNWGQGEQFF

J gene: TRBJ2-1
V gene: TRBV4-1
CDR3 protein: CASRKIAGGPRDEQFF

J gene: TRBJ2-7
V gene: TRBV6-5
CDR3 protein: CATTARESSYEQYF

J gene: TRBJ1-1
V gene: TRBV12-3/TRBV12-4
CDR3 protein: CAGSFGRWHMAFF

J gene: TRBJ2-3
V gene: TRBV11-2
CDR3 protein: CASSLGSVSTTDTQCF

J gene: TRBJ1-6
V gene: TRBV16
CDR3 protein: CASSLQGLHSPLHF

J gene: TRBJ1-2
V gene: TRBV2
CDR3 protein: CASSRDSGTANYGYTF

J gene: TRBJ2-5
V gene: TRBV29-1
CDR3 protein: CSVELPWGLAGDSRETRYF

J gene: TRBJ2-1
V gene: TRBV11-2
CDR3 protein: CASSFRLVGDFNERFF

J gene: TRBJ2-7
V gene: TRBV6-5
CDR3 protein: CASSCAAGIGGEQYF

J gene: TRBJ1-2
V gene: TRBV2
CDR3 protein: CAGKEGINYGYTF

J gene: TRBJ2-7
V gene: TRBV12-3/TRBV12-4
CDR3 protein: CASGGTNHYEQYF

J gene: TRBJ2-2
V gene: TRBV29-1
CDR3 protein: CSVLGNAGELFF

J gene: TRBJ2-5
V gene: TRBV11-2
CDR3 protein: CASSLRPGDGGTQYF

J gene: TRBJ1-1
V gene: TRBV28
CDR3 protein: CASSPGQNTEAFF

J gene: TRBJ2-7
V gene: TRBV11-2
CDR3 protein: CISSVAGYEQYF